One and the same sample provided the 29 T cell receptor beta chains below, sequenced in a study of blood T cell repertoires in COVID-19. Repertoires were generated with immunoSEQ multiplex PCR, while TCRdb's copy carries only in-frame clones and drops some. This table holds more than 100,000 clones, under 90% found once. The sample taken for sequencing was peripheral blood. The receptors originated from a woman aged 60-70 years with active or convalescent COVID-19.

The chain links TRBV2 to TRBJ1-1; 7 bases align to TRBD1. The CDR3 is made up of 14 amino acids. V trimming: 6 bases; J trimming: 3 bases; junction bases outside the gene matches: 7. Germline CDR1 and CDR2: SNHLY and FYNNEI. The CDR3 DNA reads TGTGCCAGCAGCGGGGACAGCCGGTACACTGAAGCTTTCTTT. Translation gives CASSGDSRYTEAFF.

This clone was detected only a few times. The rearrangement links TRBV10-1 to TRBJ1-2, with a weak D call TRBD1 (6 bases). This CDR3 comprises 15 residues. Germline CDR1 WNHNN, CDR2 SYGVQD (reference sequence). V lost 5 bases, J lost 5 bases, and 18 bases lay in between. CDR3 loop: CASSPGHLQLYGYTF. CDR3 nucleotide sequence: TGCGCCAGCAGTCCGGGACACCTTCAACTTTATGGCTACACCTTC.

A remark on this clone: The CDR3 does not end in the conserved phenylalanine or tryptophan, so this is likely a read error. The DNA is omitted, as the CDR3 cannot be located on it reliably, and the CDR3 follows TCRdb's listing. The chain recombines TRBV21-1 with TRBJ1-2; TRBD1 was called by the table and not checked on the DNA. TRBV21-1 is an annotated pseudogene. The CDR3 adds up to 11 amino acids, both ends counted. CDR3 protein: CASSKVAGPAV.

The chain is built from TRBV3-1 (or the pseudogene TRBV3-2) and TRBJ2-3; 9 nucleotides agree with TRBD1. This CDR3 has 14 residues. V shed 8 bases and J 3 bases; nucleotides not matched to a gene: 6. Germline V gene sequence: CDR1 LGHDT, CDR2 YNNKEL (reference sequence). The CDR3 DNA follows: TGTGCCAGCGTTGACAGGGGGTGGACAGATACGCAGTATTTT. Amino acid sequence: CASVDRGWTDTQYF.

The chain carries TRBV7-9 and TRBJ1-2; TRBD1 might be the D (5 bases). V lost 1 base, J lost 4 bases, and 10 bases lay in between. The CDR3 is made up of 14 amino acids. Germline V gives CDR1 SEHNR, CDR2 FQNEAQ (reference sequence). The CDR3, as DNA: TGTGCCAGCAGCTTAGTTGCAGGGCCCTATGGCTACACCTTC. Its protein is CASSLVAGPYGYTF.

This clone was counted a few times. V usage is TRBV5-6 and J usage is TRBJ1-4; D gene ambiguous. This CDR3 spans 15 amino acids. V was cut by 0 bases and J by 4 bases, with 10 bases left in between. CDR1 is SGHDT, CDR2 YYEEEE, per germline. CDR3 DNA: TGTGCCAGCAGCTTGGGGGGAGGCCGTAATGAAAAACTGTTTTTT. Translated, it gives CASSLGGGRNEKLFF.

This chain uses TRBV11-2 with TRBJ2-7; D is possibly TRBD2 (7 bases). Germline-derived CDR1 and CDR2 are SGHAT and FQNNGV. Trimming shortened V by 2 bases and J by 7 bases, and 12 bases separated the two germline ends. The CDR3 covers 13 residues. For the CDR3, the DNA is TGTGCCAGCAGCTTATCGGGGGGCTGGGAGCAGTACGTC. It yields the protein CASSLSGGWEQYV.

The chain is built from TRBV5-6 and TRBJ1-4; TRBD1 aligns across 7 bases. The germline V gene has CDR1 SGHDT and CDR2 YYEEEE. The CDR3 runs 17 residues. V lost 1 base, J lost 1 base, and 7 bases stayed unmatched. In DNA, the CDR3 is TGTGCCAGCAGCTTGTTGCAGGGGGAAGGAACTAATGAAAAACTGTTTTTT. Its translation: CASSLLQGEGTNEKLFF.

V gene TRBV11-2 combines with J gene TRBJ1-1, with D possibly matching TRBD1 (5 bases). Trimming took off 6 bases at V and 5 bases at J, with 16 bases between the two ends. The CDR3 consists of 14 residues. The germline V gene encodes CDR1 SGHAT and CDR2 FQNNGV. Here the CDR3 reads CASRLSTDLTEAFF. The CDR3 DNA sequence: TGTGCCAGCAGGCTATCGACAGACCTTACTGAAGCTTTCTTT.

The rearrangement joins TRBV5-4 to TRBJ2-5, with 8 bases that match TRBD1. Germline V lookup: CDR1 SGHNT, CDR2 YYREEE (reference sequence). There are 14 residues in the CDR3. J gave up 4 bases and V 2 bases, and 4 bases lay outside the gene matches. The CDR3 DNA sequence: TGTGCCAGCAGCTTTACAGGGGGTCGAGAGACCCAGTACTTC. Protein product: CASSFTGGRETQYF. Using reference TRBV5-4 and TRBJ2-5 for the parts outside the CDR3, the full variable domain is ETGVTQSPTHLIKTRGQQVTLRCSSQSGHNTVSWYQQALGQGPQFIFQYYREEENGRGNFPPRFSGLQFPNYSSELNVNALELDDSALYLCASSFTGGRETQYFGPGTRLLVL.

The genes are TRBV19 and TRBJ1-2; 7 positions match TRBD1. Germline V gene data show CDR1 as LNHDA and CDR2 as SQIVND (reference sequence). Germline trimming cut 7 bases from V and 2 bases from J; bases unmatched to any gene: 10. The CDR3 has 15 residues. CDR3 region: CASTRTQGTNYGYTF. The CDR3 DNA sequence: TGTGCCAGTACCCGAACACAGGGGACGAACTATGGCTACACCTTC. The full variable domain, completed using reference TRBV19 and TRBJ1-2, is DGGITQSPKYLFRKEGQNVTLSCEQNLNHDAMYWYRQDPGQGLRLIYYSQIVNDFQKGDIAEGYSVSREKKESFPLTVTSAQKNPTAFYLCASTRTQGTNYGYTFGSGTRLTVV.

The genes are TRBV7-2 and TRBJ1-3; no clear D gene. V gave up 1 base and J gave up 0 bases, with 7 bases separating them. Per the germline V gene, CDR1 is SGHTA and CDR2 is FQGNSA. This CDR3 has 15 amino acids. In nucleotides, the CDR3 is TGTGCCAGCAGCTTAGGGGCAGTCTCTGGAAACACCATATATTTT. Residues: CASSLGAVSGNTIYF.

The V and J genes are TRBV6-4 and TRBJ2-7, with 10 bases identical to TRBD2. From germline, CDR1 is MRHNA and CDR2 SNTAGT. V lost 6 bases to trimming and J lost 0 bases; unmatched junction nucleotides: 14. The CDR3 has 18 residues. CDR3 in amino acids: CASSERGSGRKHSYEQYF. In DNA form, the CDR3 reads TGTGCCAGCAGCGAAAGGGGTAGCGGGAGGAAGCACTCCTACGAGCAGTACTTC.

V gene TRBV19 combines with J gene TRBJ1-1; D gene ambiguous. The germline CDR1 and CDR2 sequences are LNHDA and SQIVND (reference sequence). The length of the CDR3 is 16 residues. V shed 3 bases and J shed 1 base, with 15 bases lying between them. This chain's CDR3 is CASSMPPRQANTEAFF. The CDR3 DNA sequence: TGTGCCAGTAGTATGCCTCCACGGCAGGCGAACACTGAAGCTTTCTTT.

This clone is a singleton in its sample. This chain connects TRBV5-1 to TRBJ1-1; maybe TRBD1 (6 bases). V was trimmed by 2 bases and J by 3 bases, leaving 11 bases between them. This CDR3 is built from 14 residues. The V gene's germline CDR1 is SGHRS and CDR2 YFSETQ. In DNA form, the CDR3 reads TGCGCCAGCAGCTTAGGACAGCCTTACACTGAAGCTTTCTTT. The encoded protein is CASSLGQPYTEAFF.

This chain joins TRBV6-1 and TRBJ2-7; 7 bases are shared with TRBD1. V trimming: 0 bases; J trimming: 12 bases; junction bases outside the gene matches: 11. This CDR3 has 14 amino acids. CDR1 and CDR2 from the germline V gene are MNHNS and SASEGT. CDR3 protein: CASSEAGTASSPYV. The CDR3 nucleotides are TGTGCCAGCAGTGAAGCTGGGACAGCCTCGAGCCCGTACGTC.

Details on this clone: One end of the junction fails to match germline, which may point to a read error. This sequence joins TRBV7-2 and TRBJ2-1; 8 bases agree with TRBD2. The CDR3 is made up of 13 amino acids. Germline V gene sequence: CDR1 SGHTA, CDR2 FQGNSA. The CDR3 coding sequence is TGTGCCAGCAGCTCGAGTCCGGGACTAGACTCGGTCTTC. Translation gives CASSSSPGLDSVF.

CDR3 sequence (DNA): TGTGCCAGCAGCTCTTACAGGGGGCACGCTGAAGCTTTCTTT. Residues: CASSSYRGHAEAFF. V and J are TRBV11-2 and TRBJ1-1; 9 bases are shared with TRBD1. Germline-derived CDR1 and CDR2 are SGHAT and FQNNGV. The V gene end was trimmed by 4 bases and the J gene end by 6 bases; junction bases not matched to a gene: 6. CDR3 size: 14 residues.

The rearrangement uses TRBV2 and TRBJ1-5; 8 bases are shared with TRBD1. After removal of 6 bases from V and 3 bases from J, the junction contained 7 bases not matched to a gene. The CDR3 loop spans 15 amino acids. Germline-derived CDR1 and CDR2 are SNHLY and FYNNEI. CDR3 protein: CASREGQADNQPQHF. CDR3 sequence (DNA): TGTGCCAGCAGGGAGGGACAGGCTGACAATCAGCCCCAGCATTTT.

The V and J genes are TRBV4-3 and TRBJ2-3; 10 positions match TRBD2. CDR1 LGHNA and CDR2 YSLEER come from the germline V gene. This CDR3 contains 16 residues. V trimming: 1 base; J trimming: 3 bases; junction bases outside the gene matches: 4. As DNA, the CDR3 is TGCGCCAGCAGCCAAGGGAGCGGGAGGGGTACAGATACGCAGTATTTT. Protein product: CASSQGSGRGTDTQYF.

The gene calls are TRBV5-1 and TRBJ2-2; 9 nucleotides align to TRBD1. The J segment lost 3 bases and the V segment lost 3 bases, leaving 6 bases of the junction unmatched. The length of the CDR3 is 16 residues. Germline V gene sequence: CDR1 SGHRS, CDR2 YFSETQ. The CDR3, as DNA: TGCGCCAGCAGCTGGGAAGGACAGGGGTACACCGGGGAGCTGTTTTTT. Translating it yields CASSWEGQGYTGELFF.

As DNA, the CDR3 is TGCGCCAGCAGCTCCTACCAAGGGGGCTACTATGGCTACACCTTC. It translates to CASSSYQGGYYGYTF. This rearrangement joins TRBV5-1 to TRBJ1-2; 7 bases line up with TRBD1. The V segment lost 3 bases and the J segment 3 bases; nucleotides outside the gene matches: 8. CDR3 length equals 15 residues. The germline V gene has CDR1 SGHRS and CDR2 YFSETQ. Together with reference TRBV5-1 and TRBJ1-2, the CDR3 gives the full variable domain: KAGVTQTPRYLIKTRGQQVTLSCSPISGHRSVSWYQQTPGQGLQFLFEYFSETQRNKGNFPGRFSGRQFSNSRSEMNVSTLELGDSALYLCASSSYQGGYYGYTFGSGTRLTVV.

The chain employs TRBV27 and TRBJ2-5; D is ambiguous. Germline loops: CDR1 MNHEY, CDR2 SMNVEV (reference sequence). V lost 5 bases to trimming and J lost 0 bases, with 10 bases between them. This CDR3 region has 14 residues. CDR3 in amino acids: CASSPRAYQETQYF. The CDR3 coding sequence is TGTGCCAGCAGTCCCCGAGCGTACCAAGAGACCCAGTACTTC.

The chain employs TRBV24-1 and TRBJ2-3; TRBD2 is a possible D gene (5 bases). From germline, CDR1 is KGHDR and CDR2 SFDVKD. This CDR3 region has 16 residues. The V end lost 1 base, the J end lost 4 bases, and 14 bases lay between the germline ends. The CDR3 loop reads CATSDFRSGVADTQYF. As DNA, the CDR3 is TGTGCCACCAGTGATTTTCGGTCCGGGGTCGCAGATACGCAGTATTTT.

The rearrangement joins TRBV30 to TRBJ1-4; 8 bases fit TRBD1. Trimming took 7 bases from V and 7 from J; bases not matched to a gene: 8. Germline CDR1 and CDR2: GTSNPN and SVGIG (reference sequence). The CDR3 runs 13 residues. The chain's CDR3 is CASNTGGGEKLFF. The DNA for the CDR3 is TGTGCCTCAAACACAGGGGGTGGTGAAAAACTGTTTTTT.

This sequence joins TRBV28 and TRBJ1-6; D ambiguous. The germline CDR1 and CDR2 sequences are MDHEN and SYDVKM. The length of the CDR3 is 15 residues. Trimming took 7 bases from V and 0 from J, leaving 10 bases between them. The CDR3 sequence: CASKTASSYNSPLHF. For the CDR3, the DNA is TGTGCCAGCAAGACGGCTAGCTCCTATAATTCACCCCTCCACTTT.

The chain has TRBV7-9 and TRBJ2-5; D unresolved. Germline loops: CDR1 SEHNR, CDR2 FQNEAQ (reference sequence). This CDR3 contains 14 residues. Trimming cost V 1 base and J 4 bases, with 10 bases left between them. The CDR3 here is CASSLGGPSETQYF. In DNA form, the CDR3 reads TGTGCCAGCAGCTTAGGCGGCCCATCAGAGACCCAGTACTTC.

V usage is TRBV4-2 and J usage is TRBJ2-7; unclear D gene. CDR1 is LGHNA and CDR2 is YNFKEQ in the germline V gene. Between the trimmed V and J ends, which lost 1 base and 3 bases, there was a span of 13 bases. The CDR3 totals 15 residues. The CDR3 DNA reads TGTGCCAGCAGCCAAGGGCAACAGCAAGTCTACGAGCAGTACTTC. Amino acids: CASSQGQQQVYEQYF.

This clone was seen a few times. The chain employs TRBV5-6 and TRBJ1-1; D unclear. The CDR3 has 14 residues. The V gene lost 4 bases and the J gene lost 0 bases, with 10 bases spanning the gap. Germline V lookup: CDR1 SGHDT, CDR2 YYEEEE. The CDR3 loop reads CASSRTGMNTEAFF. CDR3 DNA: TGTGCCAGCAGCCGGACGGGGATGAACACTGAAGCTTTCTTT.